This T cell receptor beta chain originates from a study of neurological immune-mediated disorders. Study-level findings and limits: No CDR3 amino acid sequences were shared by expanded clones across subjects, suggesting private repertoires in all groups.

Losses at the gene ends were 5 bases for V and 1 base for J; bases not matched to a gene: 5. The CDR3 consists of 15 residues. This clonotype came up many times. The antigen is undetermined. Time point meaning: longitudinal time-point 1 (baseline). Unsorted libraries were derived from 2 million PBMCs stored at -80 C. Each TCR transcript was tagged with a 10-nucleotide random UMI during 5'RACE. The output of every sequencing run, over 180 million TCR-beta sequences, came from 15-18 subjects. One entry per CDR3 protein, called by TCRdb with MiXCR from the 5' RACE reads. The sample lists under 90,000 distinct CDR3 sequences; more than 8.5% were seen once.

This sequence was found in a man younger than 40 in good health. Sequenced: PBMCs. V is TRBV12-3 or TRBV12-4 and J is TRBJ2-7, with TRBD1 matching over 10 bases. The CDR3 nucleotides read TGTGCCAGCAGTAACCGGGACAGGGGATCCTACGAGCAGTACTTC. It yields the protein CASSNRDRGSYEQYF.